This T cell receptor (delta chain) was identified during a study of γδ T cells in repeated Plasmodium falciparum infection. On the study more broadly: The natural-infection arm compared Malian children under seasonal malaria with matched Australian children. Over about 640 days, donors received four mosquito-bite P. falciparum NF54 infections. Whole-study findings and limits: Vdelta2-negative gammadelta repertoires, largely Vdelta1+, seemingly showed infection-driven waves of new clonal selection.

On this clone itself: Its antigen is as yet unknown. The protein given by TCRdb reflects a much larger clone and differs at residue 9 from this DNA's translation, likely from a read error; the protein shown is the DNA's translation.

Each sorted gammadelta sample had TRG and TRD chains sequenced. TCRdb re-called clones from the multiplex PCR reads via CATT. Of approximately 90,000 delta-chain clones in the sample, 0.9% to 1% were seen once. Germline CDR1 and CDR2: GEAIGNYY and EKD. V was shortened by 0 bases and J by 0 bases, with 19 bases between the two germline ends. This CDR3 contains 18 residues. Gammadelta T cells were flow-sorted from PBMC into Vgamma9/Vdelta2+ and Vdelta2-negative populations for bulk analysis. This sequence joins TRDV2 and TRDJ1; D is uncertain. No J segment appears in TCRdb, so it was assigned here by matching the sequence to germline. This receptor was identified in a pool of human donors (malaria-infected and uninfected, not separated). Sequencing was done on a sample of gamma-delta T cells from blood. This chain's CDR3 is CACDTRSKAHPYTDKLIF. For the CDR3, the DNA is TGTGCCTGTGACACCCGGTCTAAGGCCCATCCGTACACCGATAAACTCATCTTT.